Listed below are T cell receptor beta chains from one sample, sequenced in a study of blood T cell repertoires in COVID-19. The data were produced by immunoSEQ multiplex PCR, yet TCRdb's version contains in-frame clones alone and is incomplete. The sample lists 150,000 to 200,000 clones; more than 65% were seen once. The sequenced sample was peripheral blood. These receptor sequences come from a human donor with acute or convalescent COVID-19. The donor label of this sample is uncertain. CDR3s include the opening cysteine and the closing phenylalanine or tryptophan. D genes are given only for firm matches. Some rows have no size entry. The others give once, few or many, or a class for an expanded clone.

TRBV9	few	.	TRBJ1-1	CASSVLQGDEAFF	TGTGCCAGCAGCGTTCTACAGGGTGATGAAGCTTTCTTT
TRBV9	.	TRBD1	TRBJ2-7	CASSPAAPGQGAYQGEQYF	TGTGCCAGCTCCCCAGCAGCCCCCGGACAGGGGGCATATCAGGGGGAGCAGTACTTC
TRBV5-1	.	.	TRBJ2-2	CASSSRGGNTGELFF	TGCGCCAGCAGCTCGCGAGGGGGTAACACCGGGGAGCTGTTTTTT
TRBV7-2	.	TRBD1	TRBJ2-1	CASSLYQGANNEQFF	TGTGCCAGCAGCTTATATCAGGGGGCGAACAATGAGCAGTTCTTC
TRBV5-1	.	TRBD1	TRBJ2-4	CASSVGGEAKNIQYF	TGCGCCAGCAGCGTAGGGGGCGAAGCCAAAAACATTCAGTACTTC
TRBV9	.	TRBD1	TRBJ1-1	CASSGRQGAVGTEAFF	TGTGCCAGCAGCGGGAGACAGGGGGCGGTAGGCACTGAAGCTTTCTTT
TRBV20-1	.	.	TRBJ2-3	CSASQGGAQYF	TGCAGTGCTAGCCAGGGTGGAGCGCAGTATTTT
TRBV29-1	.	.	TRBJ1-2	CSVSSTGSNYGYTF	TGCAGCGTTTCCTCGACAGGCAGTAACTATGGCTACACCTTC
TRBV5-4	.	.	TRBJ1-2	CASSLQGYGYTF	TGTGCCAGCAGCTTACAGGGCTATGGCTACACCTTC
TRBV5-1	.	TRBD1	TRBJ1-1	CASSLTGGTEAFF	TGCGCCAGCAGCTTAACAGGGGGAACTGAAGCTTTCTTT
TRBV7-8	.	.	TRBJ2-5	CASIKAGKLGETQYF	TGTGCCAGCATAAAGGCAGGGAAACTCGGGGAGACCCAGTACTTC
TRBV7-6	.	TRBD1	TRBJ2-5	CASSNWTGSFQETQYF	TGTGCCAGCAGCAATTGGACAGGGTCTTTTCAAGAGACCCAGTACTTC
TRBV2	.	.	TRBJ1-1	CASSGESTNTEAFF	TGTGCCAGCAGTGGAGAGAGTACGAACACTGAAGCTTTCTTT
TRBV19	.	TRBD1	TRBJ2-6	CASSRTGGKSGANVLTF	TGTGCCAGTAGTAGGACAGGGGGCAAATCTGGGGCCAACGTCCTGACTTTC
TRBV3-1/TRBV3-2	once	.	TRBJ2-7	CASSHTKTLTGFVGYEQYF	TGTGCCAGCAGCCATACGAAAACTCTAACAGGATTTGTGGGCTACGAGCAGTACTTC
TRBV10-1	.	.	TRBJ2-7	CATHHETQPGSEQYF	TGCGCCACCCATCACGAGACTCAACCCGGGTCCGAGCAGTACTTC
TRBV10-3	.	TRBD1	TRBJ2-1	CAIKGQGRANEQFF	TGTGCCATCAAAGGACAGGGGAGGGCGAATGAGCAGTTCTTC
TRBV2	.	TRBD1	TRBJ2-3	CASSETGAPRDTQYF	TGTGCCAGCAGTGAAACAGGGGCCCCACGAGATACGCAGTATTTT
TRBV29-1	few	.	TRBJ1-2	CSVGRTVDYGYTF	TGCAGCGTGGGCCGCACGGTGGACTATGGCTACACCTTC
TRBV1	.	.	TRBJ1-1	CTSSQGPGESLMNTEAFF	TGCACCAGCAGCCAGGGCCCCGGCGAGTCCTTAATGAACACTGAAGCTTTCTTT
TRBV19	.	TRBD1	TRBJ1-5	CASSIEKTGDQPQHF	TGTGCCAGTAGTATAGAAAAAACAGGGGACCAGCCCCAGCATTTT
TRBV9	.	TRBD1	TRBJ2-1	CASSARGQGLSSYNEQFF	TGTGCCAGCAGCGCAAGGGGACAGGGGTTGAGCTCCTACAATGAGCAGTTCTTC
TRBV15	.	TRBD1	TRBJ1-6	CATSRTGVYYNSPLHF	TGTGCCACCAGCAGAACAGGGGTATACTATAATTCACCCCTCCACTTT
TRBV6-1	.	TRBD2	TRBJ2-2	CASSGRGRLAVNTGELFF	TGTGCCAGCAGTGGACGGGGAAGACTAGCGGTAAACACCGGGGAGCTGTTTTTT
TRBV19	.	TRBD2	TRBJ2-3	CASSLGPSGGEDTQYF	TGTGCCAGTAGCCTTGGACCTAGCGGGGGGGAAGATACGCAGTATTTT
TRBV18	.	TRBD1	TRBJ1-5	CASSLGLGVYPGQGTNQPQHF	TGTGCCAGCTCACTGGGCCTAGGTGTGTATCCGGGACAGGGGACCAATCAGCCCCAGCATTTT
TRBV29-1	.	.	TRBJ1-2	CSVDTANYGYTF	TGCAGCGTTGATACAGCTAACTATGGCTACACCTTC
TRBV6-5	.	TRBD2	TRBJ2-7	CASRTGSGPPQYF	TGTGCCAGCAGGACCGGTAGCGGGCCCCCGCAGTACTTC
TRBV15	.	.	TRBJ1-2	CATSRVDRGTNYGYTF	TGTGCCACCAGCAGAGTGGATCGGGGGACTAACTATGGCTACACCTTC
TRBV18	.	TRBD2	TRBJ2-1	CASSPGGGEYNEQFF	TGTGCCAGCTCACCAGGCGGGGGGGAATACAATGAGCAGTTCTTC
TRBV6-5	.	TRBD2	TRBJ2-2	CASRPGLAGTGELFF	TGTGCCAGCAGGCCGGGACTAGCGGGCACCGGGGAGCTGTTTTTT
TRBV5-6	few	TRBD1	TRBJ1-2	CASSRAGTGSYTF	TGTGCCAGCAGCCGAGCCGGGACAGGGAGCTACACCTTC
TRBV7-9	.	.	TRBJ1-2	CASSLDQVYGYTF	TGTGCCAGCAGCTTAGACCAGGTCTATGGCTACACCTTC
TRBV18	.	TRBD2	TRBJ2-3	CASSQRGSDTQYF	TGTGCCAGCTCACAGCGGGGCTCAGATACGCAGTATTTT
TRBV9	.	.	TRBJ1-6	CASSPGGGRSVNSPLHF	TGTGCCAGCAGCCCCGGGGGGGGTCGGTCTGTTAATTCACCCCTCCACTTT
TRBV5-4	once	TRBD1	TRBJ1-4	CASRDRAGTGDEKLFF	TGTGCCAGCAGAGATCGGGCCGGGACAGGGGACGAAAAACTGTTTTTT
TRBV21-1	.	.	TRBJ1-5	CASSKDPGGQINQPQHF	TGTGCCAGCAGCAAAGACCCCGGGGGACAGATCAATCAGCCCCAGCATTTT
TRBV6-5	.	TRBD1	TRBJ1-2	CASRQGAGSTF	TGTGCCAGCAGACAGGGGGCGGGTTCGACCTTC
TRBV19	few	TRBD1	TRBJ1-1	CASTPIDRDTEAFF	TGTGCCAGTACCCCAATCGACAGGGACACTGAAGCTTTCTTT
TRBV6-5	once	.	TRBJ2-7	CASSYGPGLYEQYF	TGTGCCAGCAGTTACGGTCCCGGACTCTACGAGCAGTACTTC
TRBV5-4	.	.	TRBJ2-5	CASSLRGNQETQYF	TGTGCCAGCAGCTTAAGGGGGAACCAAGAGACCCAGTACTTC
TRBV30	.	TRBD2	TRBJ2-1	CAWSPGTRAYNEQFF	TGTGCCTGGAGTCCCGGGACTAGGGCCTACAATGAGCAGTTCTTC
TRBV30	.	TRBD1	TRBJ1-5	CAWNPQGQGVWQPQHF	TGTGCCTGGAACCCCCAGGGACAGGGGGTATGGCAGCCCCAGCATTTT
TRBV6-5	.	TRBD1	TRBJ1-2	CASRTGAKANYGYTF	TGTGCCAGCAGGACAGGGGCTAAAGCTAACTATGGCTACACCTTC
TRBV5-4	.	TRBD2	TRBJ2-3	CASSSRTSGGALDTQYF	TGTGCCAGCAGCTCGCGGACTAGCGGGGGGGCTCTAGATACGCAGTATTTT
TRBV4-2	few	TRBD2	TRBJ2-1	CASSQDPASGGYNEQFF	TGTGCCAGCAGCCAAGATCCGGCTAGCGGGGGGTACAATGAGCAGTTCTTC
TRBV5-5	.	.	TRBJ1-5	CASSREGSSGNQPQHF	TGTGCCAGCAGCAGGGAGGGCTCTTCTGGAAATCAGCCCCAGCATTTT
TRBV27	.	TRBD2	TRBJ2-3	CASSTPSGSTDTQYF	TGTGCCAGCAGCACTCCTAGCGGGAGCACAGATACGCAGTATTTT
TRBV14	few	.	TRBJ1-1	CASRHTKGGTEAFF	TGTGCCAGCAGGCATACTAAGGGAGGCACTGAAGCTTTCTTT
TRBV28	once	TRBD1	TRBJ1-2	CASSKGQWLDRYTF	TGTGCCAGCAGCAAGGGACAGTGGCTTGACCGCTACACCTTC
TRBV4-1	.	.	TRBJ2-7	CASSQGGQAGGGNEQYF	TGCGCCAGCAGCCAAGGCGGGCAGGCCGGGGGAGGCAACGAGCAGTACTTC
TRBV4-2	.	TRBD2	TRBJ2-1	CASSLREALYNEQFF	TGTGCCAGCAGCCTTCGGGAGGCTCTCTACAATGAGCAGTTCTTC
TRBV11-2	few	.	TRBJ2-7	CASSPTVRSYEQYF	TGTGCCAGCAGCCCGACAGTGAGGTCCTACGAGCAGTACTTC
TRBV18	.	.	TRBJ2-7	CASSQTMGGYEQYF	TGTGCCAGCTCACAAACTATGGGTGGTTACGAGCAGTACTTC